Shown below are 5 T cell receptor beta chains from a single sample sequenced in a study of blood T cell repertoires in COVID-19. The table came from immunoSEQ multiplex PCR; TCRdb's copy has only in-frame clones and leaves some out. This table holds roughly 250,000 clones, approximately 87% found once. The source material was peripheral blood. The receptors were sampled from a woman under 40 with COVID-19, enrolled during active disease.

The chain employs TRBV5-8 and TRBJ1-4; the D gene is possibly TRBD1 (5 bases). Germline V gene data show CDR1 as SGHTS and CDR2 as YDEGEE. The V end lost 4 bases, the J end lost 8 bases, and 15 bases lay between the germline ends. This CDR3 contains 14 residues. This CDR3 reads CASSAHAGGEKLFF. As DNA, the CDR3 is TGTGCCAGCAGCGCCCACGCCGGGGGGGAAAAACTGTTTTTT.

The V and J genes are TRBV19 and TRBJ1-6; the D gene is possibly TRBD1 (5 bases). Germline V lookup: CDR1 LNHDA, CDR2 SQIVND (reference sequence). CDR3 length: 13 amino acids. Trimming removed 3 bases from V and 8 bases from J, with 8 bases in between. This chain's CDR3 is CASSMQGYSPLHF. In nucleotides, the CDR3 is TGTGCCAGTAGTATGCAGGGTTATTCACCCCTCCACTTT.

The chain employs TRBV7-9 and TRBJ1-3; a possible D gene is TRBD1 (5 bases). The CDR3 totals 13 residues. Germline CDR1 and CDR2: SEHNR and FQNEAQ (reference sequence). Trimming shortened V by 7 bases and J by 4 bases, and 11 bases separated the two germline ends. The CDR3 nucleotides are TGTGCCAGCACCGACAGTACGGGAAACACCATATATTTT. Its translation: CASTDSTGNTIYF.

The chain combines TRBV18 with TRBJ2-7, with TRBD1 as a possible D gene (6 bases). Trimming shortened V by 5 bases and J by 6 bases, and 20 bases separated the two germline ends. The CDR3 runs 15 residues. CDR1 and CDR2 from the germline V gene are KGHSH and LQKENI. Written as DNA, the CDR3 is TGTGCCAGCTCATCTGACCTGGGACAACATGCCGAGCAGTACTTC. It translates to CASSSDLGQHAEQYF.

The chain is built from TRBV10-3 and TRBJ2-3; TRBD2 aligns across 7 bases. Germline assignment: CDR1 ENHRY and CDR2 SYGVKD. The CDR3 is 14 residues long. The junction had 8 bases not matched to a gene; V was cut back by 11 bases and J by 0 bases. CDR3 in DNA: TGTGCCTCGGGAGCAGCGGGGAGCACAGATACGCAGTATTTT. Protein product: CASGAAGSTDTQYF.